A single sample is the source of the 9 T cell receptor beta chains below, sequenced in a study of identical twins. In TCRdb, the 5' RACE reads were re-called with MiXCR into one record per CDR3 protein. Here the sample spans 450,000 or so distinct CDR3 sequences, approximately 15% being singletons. A further study also used this sample, focusing on yellow fever vaccine responses in identical twins.

Sequences were obtained from CD4+ T cells sorted from blood. The receptor set was obtained from a woman aged 18-30 years in good health.

This clonotype has only a few counts. V gene TRBV6-2 or TRBV6-3 combines with J gene TRBJ2-7; D call uncertain. V was shortened by 4 bases and J by 0 bases, with 13 bases between the two germline ends. The CDR3 consists of 15 residues. In germline, CDR1 is MNHEY, CDR2 SVGEGT. The CDR3 DNA is TGTGCCAGCAGTTTCGTGGGCCGGAACTCCTACGAGCAGTACTTC. It yields the protein CASSFVGRNSYEQYF.

In its sample, this clonotype was seen a few times. V gene TRBV25-1 combines with J gene TRBJ1-1, with 7 bases aligning to TRBD1. This CDR3 contains 14 residues. The V and J ends lost 3 bases and 10 bases, in that order; junction bases with no gene match: 11. Germline assignment: CDR1 MGHDK and CDR2 SYGVNS. The CDR3 DNA sequence: TGTGCCAGCAGTGACCTTGGTGGCAGGGGGGGAGCTTTCTTT. This gives the protein CASSDLGGRGGAFF.

This sequence joins TRBV27 and TRBJ2-3; possibly TRBD1 or TRBD2 for D (5 bases each). The CDR3 contains 14 residues. Trimming took 3 bases from V and 4 from J, leaving 11 bases between them. Per the germline V gene, CDR1 is MNHEY and CDR2 is SMNVEV (reference sequence). The CDR3, as DNA: TGTGCCAGCAGTTTGGGGCGGGCTGCAGATACGCAGTATTTT. Its translation: CASSLGRAADTQYF.

J is TRBJ2-7 and V is TRBV5-1; D call uncertain. This CDR3 spans 13 amino acids. Between the trimmed V and J ends, which lost 2 bases and 3 bases, there was a span of 9 bases. The germline V gene encodes CDR1 SGHRS and CDR2 YFSETQ. The CDR3 bases are TGCGCCAGCAGCTTAGAGACACACTACGAGCAGTACTTC. Translated: CASSLETHYEQYF. The whole variable domain, remainder taken from reference TRBV5-1 and TRBJ2-7, is KAGVTQTPRYLIKTRGQQVTLSCSPISGHRSVSWYQQTPGQGLQFLFEYFSETQRNKGNFPGRFSGRQFSNSRSEMNVSTLELGDSALYLCASSLETHYEQYFGPGTRLTVT.

The gene calls are TRBV11-2 and TRBJ2-5, with TRBD2 matching over 9 bases. V dropped 1 base and J dropped 5; count of bases not matched to a gene: 5. The CDR3 runs to 15 residues. CDR1 is SGHAT and CDR2 is FQNNGV in the germline V gene. CDR3 DNA: TGTGCCAGCAGCTTAGTAGCTAGCGGGATTGAGACCCAGTACTTC. This encodes CASSLVASGIETQYF. Based on the CDR3 plus reference TRBV11-2 and TRBJ2-5, the full variable domain is EAGVAQSPRYKIIEKRQSVAFWCNPISGHATLYWYQQILGQGPKLLIQFQNNGVVDDSQLPKDRFSAERLKGVDSTLKIQPAKLEDSAVYLCASSLVASGIETQYFGPGTRLLVL.

In nucleotides, the CDR3 is TGTGCCACCAGTGATTTGCGGCCCCAACTAGCGGGGAGGCCCACGCAGTATTTT. It is translated as CATSDLRPQLAGRPTQYF. This rearrangement joins TRBV24-1 to TRBJ2-3, with 10 bases lining up with TRBD2. The junction had 14 bases not matched to a gene; V was cut back by 0 bases and J by 9 bases. The germline V gene encodes CDR1 KGHDR and CDR2 SFDVKD. The CDR3 spans 18 residues.

Turning to this clonotype: A much larger clone is a single base away; this may be a read error. The chain couples TRBV11-2 to TRBJ2-1; D uncertain. CDR3 length equals 12 residues. Germline-derived CDR1 and CDR2 are SGHAT and FQNNGV. V was cut by 5 bases and J by 7 bases, with 9 bases left in between. The CDR3 sequence: CASSPPWNEQFF. The DNA of the CDR3 is TGTGCCAGCAGCCCCCCGTGGAATGAGCAGTTCTTC.

The chain has TRBV29-1 and TRBJ1-2; no definite D call. Germline CDR1 SQVTM, CDR2 ANQGSEA. The CDR3 runs 13 residues. Trimming shortened V by 0 bases and J by 3 bases, and 8 bases separated the two germline ends. CDR3 bases: TGCAGCGTTGAAGATCGACACGACTATGGCTACACCTTC. Protein sequence: CSVEDRHDYGYTF. Together with reference TRBV29-1 and TRBJ1-2, the CDR3 gives the full variable domain: SAVISQKPSRDICQRGTSLTIQCQVDSQVTMMFWYRQQPGQSLTLIATANQGSEATYESGFVIDKFPISRPNLTFSTLTVSNMSPEDSSIYLCSVEDRHDYGYTFGSGTRLTVV.

There are a few counts of this clonotype. The chain is built from TRBV20-1 and TRBJ1-5; 7 positions agree with TRBD1. CDR1 and CDR2 from the germline V gene are DFQATT and SNEGSKA (reference sequence). The CDR3 sequence is 15 residues long. The V segment lost 5 bases and the J segment 3 bases; nucleotides outside the gene matches: 10. The CDR3 nucleotides read TGCAGTGCTGAATCCTCGGGACAGTTCAATCAGCCCCAGCATTTT. Amino acid sequence: CSAESSGQFNQPQHF.